Listed below are T cell receptor beta chains from one sample, sequenced in a study of T cells after yellow fever vaccination. TCRdb re-analysed the 5' RACE reads in MiXCR, keeping a single row per CDR3 protein. The table lists about 240,000 distinct CDR3 sequences, about 7.1% of them singletons. This material consisted of CD4+ T cells sorted from PBMCs, taken 15 days after the yellow fever booster vaccination. The receptors derive from a man aged 30-40 years who received the YFV17D yellow fever vaccine. CDR3s include the opening cysteine and the closing phenylalanine or tryptophan. D genes are given only for firm matches. The size entry is marked missing in some rows and otherwise reads once, few, many or a size class.

j_gene	v_gene	len	d_gene	abundance	CDR3nt	CDR3aa
TRBJ2-7	TRBV5-1	15	TRBD2	.	TGCGCCAGCAGCTTGGCAGGGACTAGCCCCTACGAGCAGTACTTC	CASSLAGTSPYEQYF
TRBJ2-3	TRBV7-6	16	TRBD1	.	TGTGCCAGCAGCCCAAGGACAGGGGAGGGCACAGATACGCAGTATTTT	CASSPRTGEGTDTQYF
TRBJ2-4	TRBV20-1	11	.	few	TGCAGTGCTAGGCGGGAAAACATTCAGTACTTC	CSARRENIQYF
TRBJ2-1	TRBV20-1	14	.	many	TGCAGTGCTAGCCGCCTAGCCCAAACCCGGGTGCAGTTCTTC	CSASRLAQTRVQFF
TRBJ1-2	TRBV9	17	TRBD1	few	TGTGCCAGCAGCCCCCACTGGCAGGGGGCTTTACGGGGAGGCTACACCTTC	CASSPHWQGALRGGYTF
TRBJ1-5	TRBV20-1	13	.	.	TGCAGTGCTAGCCGCGTGAACGGGCAGCCCCAGCATTTT	CSASRVNGQPQHF
TRBJ2-3	TRBV6-1	15	TRBD1	few	TGTGCCAGCAGACGACAGGGAACTAGCACAGATACGCAGTATTTT	CASRRQGTSTDTQYF
TRBJ2-1	TRBV5-1	17	TRBD2	few	TGCGCCAGCAGCTTGCCCCAACTAGCGGGAGGTGCCAATGAGCAGTTCTTC	CASSLPQLAGGANEQFF
TRBJ1-6	TRBV3-1	15	.	few	TGTGCCAGCAGGCGCAGGGATATAAATAATTCACCCCTCCACTTT	CASRRRDINNSPLHF
TRBJ2-5	TRBV20-1	15	TRBD2	many	TGCAGTGCTAGAGATGGCTCTAGCGGTCAAGAGACCCAGTACTTC	CSARDGSSGQETQYF
TRBJ2-1	TRBV6-2/TRBV6-3	13	.	.	TGTGCCAGCAAGTGGGATACCTACAATGAGCAGTTCTTC	CASKWDTYNEQFF
TRBJ2-1	TRBV28	17	.	many	TGTGCCAGCACCTCAGGGGGGAGGCGCAGCTCCTACAATGAGCAGTTCTTC	CASTSGGRRSSYNEQFF
TRBJ2-7	TRBV5-4	15	.	.	TGTGCCAGCAGCTTGGGTTCTAGCAGGCCGTACGAGCAGTACTTC	CASSLGSSRPYEQYF
TRBJ2-3	TRBV14	15	.	few	TGTGCCAGCAGCCAAGAAGGGGTCGGCACAGATACGCAGTATTTT	CASSQEGVGTDTQYF
TRBJ2-7	TRBV7-9	16	.	.	TGTGCCAGCAGCTTCCACCCGGGACCAGGCCCCTACGAGCAGTACTTC	CASSFHPGPGPYEQYF
TRBJ2-7	TRBV10-3	13	TRBD1	few	TGTGCCATCAGTGCCGAGGGGGCACGCGAGCAGTACTTC	CAISAEGAREQYF
TRBJ2-7	TRBV10-3	13	.	few	TGTGCCATCAGTGTCTATGCCTCCTACGAGCAGTACTTC	CAISVYASYEQYF
TRBJ1-1	TRBV14	14	.	.	TGTGCCAGCAGCCTCGCGGAGGCGGTAACTGAAGCTTTCTTT	CASSLAEAVTEAFF
TRBJ2-7	TRBV28	14	.	many	TGTGCCAGCAGCGGACAGCATGGATCCTACGAGCAGTACTTC	CASSGQHGSYEQYF
TRBJ2-5	TRBV5-4	15	TRBD1	few	TGTGCCAGCAGCTTGGCAGGGGGCTCGGGGGAGACCCAGTACTTC	CASSLAGGSGETQYF
TRBJ1-4	TRBV4-2	13	.	.	TGTGCCAGCAGCCAAGATCCTGAAGAAAAACTGTTTTTT	CASSQDPEEKLFF
TRBJ2-3	TRBV7-9	15	TRBD2	few	TGTGCCAGCAGCTTCCCTAGCGGGACCACAGATACGCAGTATTTT	CASSFPSGTTDTQYF
TRBJ2-1	TRBV5-4	13	.	few	TGTGCCAGCAGCTTGGCCGGGCCCAATGAGCAGTTCTTC	CASSLAGPNEQFF
TRBJ2-3	TRBV20-1	16	.	many	TGCAGTGCACAGAGGCGGCAGGGGTTCTCTTCAGATACGCAGTATTTT	CSAQRRQGFSSDTQYF
TRBJ1-6	TRBV5-4	15	.	few	TGTGCCAGCAGCCGAAGGACACCAGATAATTCACCCCTCCACTTT	CASSRRTPDNSPLHF
TRBJ2-5	TRBV20-1	16	TRBD2	many	TGCAGTGCCTTTGGGACTAGCGGGAGGGCGGCAGAGACCCAGTACTTC	CSAFGTSGRAAETQYF
TRBJ2-7	TRBV10-3	13	.	many	TGTGCCATCAGTGGTGGCAGATCCTACGAGCAGTACTTC	CAISGGRSYEQYF
TRBJ2-5	TRBV15	14	TRBD1	.	TGTGCCACCAGCCGCCGAACAGGGGGAGAGACCCAGTACTTC	CATSRRTGGETQYF
TRBJ2-1	TRBV20-1	11	.	few	TGCAGTGCTAAGGGCAACAATGAGCAGTTCTTC	CSAKGNNEQFF
TRBJ2-2	TRBV29-1	13	.	.	TGCAGCGTTGGTCGCGCGAACACCGGGGAGCTGTTTTTT	CSVGRANTGELFF
TRBJ2-7	TRBV5-1	13	.	.	TGCGCCAGCAGCTTTGATCGGATCGGTGAGCAGTACTTC	CASSFDRIGEQYF
TRBJ2-1	TRBV20-1	16	.	.	TGCAGTGCTAGAGATTCGGGACCGCAGAACTACAATGAGCAGTTCTTC	CSARDSGPQNYNEQFF
TRBJ2-3	TRBV5-1	16	TRBD2	many	TGCGCCAGCAGCTTGACTCGGGCGGGAGGAGTGGATACGCAGTATTTT	CASSLTRAGGVDTQYF
TRBJ1-2	TRBV20-1	15	TRBD1	many	TGCAGTGCTTCACCGGGACAGGGGGCGGCCTATGGCTACACCTTC	CSASPGQGAAYGYTF
TRBJ2-3	TRBV6-2/TRBV6-3	13	.	many	TGTGCCAGCAGTTACACGGGTGGTGGGGCGCAGTATTTT	CASSYTGGGAQYF
TRBJ1-5	TRBV29-1	16	.	.	TGCAGTGCTGAGGGGCGTGGGGGTTTATATAATCAGCCCCAGCATTTT	CSAEGRGGLYNQPQHF
TRBJ2-7	TRBV7-2	15	TRBD2	.	TGTGCCAGCAGCCTAGAGATAGCGGGAGTAGCCGAGCAGTACTTC	CASSLEIAGVAEQYF
TRBJ2-1	TRBV6-2/TRBV6-3	16	.	many	TGTGCCAGCAGCCTTTTCTCAATCCCGGGATACAATGAGCAGTTCTTC	CASSLFSIPGYNEQFF
TRBJ1-6	TRBV20-1	17	.	.	TGCAGTGCCCAAGACCCATCTCGGGGCGGCCTAGAGGCACCCCTCCACTTT	CSAQDPSRGGLEAPLHF
TRBJ2-3	TRBV10-2	12	TRBD2	many	TGCGCCAGCAGTGATTCCCCAGCGGGAGTTGATTTT	CASSDSPAGVDF
TRBJ2-3	TRBV5-1	16	.	few	TGCGCCAGCAGCCCCGCCTTTACCCGTTCCACAGATACGCAGTATTTT	CASSPAFTRSTDTQYF
TRBJ1-1	TRBV3-1	14	.	many	TGTGCCAGCAGCCAAAGCAGGGTGAGCACTGAAGCTTTCTTT	CASSQSRVSTEAFF
TRBJ2-7	TRBV7-6	15	TRBD1	many	TGTGCCAGCAGCCTTACCGGGACAGAACGCTTAGAGCAGTACTTC	CASSLTGTERLEQYF
TRBJ1-5	TRBV12-3/TRBV12-4	16	.	few	TGTGCCAGCAGTTCGGGGGGAGAAGGGGGCAATCAGCCCCAGCATTTT	CASSSGGEGGNQPQHF